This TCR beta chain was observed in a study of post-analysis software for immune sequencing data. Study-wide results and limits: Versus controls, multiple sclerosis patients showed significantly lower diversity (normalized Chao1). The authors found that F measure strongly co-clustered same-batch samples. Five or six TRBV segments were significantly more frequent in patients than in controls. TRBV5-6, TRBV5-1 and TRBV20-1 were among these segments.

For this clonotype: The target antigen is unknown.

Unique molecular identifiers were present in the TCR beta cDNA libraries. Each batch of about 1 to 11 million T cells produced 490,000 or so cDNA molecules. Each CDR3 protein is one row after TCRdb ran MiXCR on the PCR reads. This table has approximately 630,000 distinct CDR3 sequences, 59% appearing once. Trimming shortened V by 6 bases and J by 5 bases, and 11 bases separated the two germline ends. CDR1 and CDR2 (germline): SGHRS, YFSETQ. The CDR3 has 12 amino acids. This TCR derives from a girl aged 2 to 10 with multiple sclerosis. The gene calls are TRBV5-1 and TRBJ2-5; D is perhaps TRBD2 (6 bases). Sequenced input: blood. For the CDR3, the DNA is TGCGCCAGCACAGGAGGGAAGGAGACCCAGTACTTC. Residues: CASTGGKETQYF. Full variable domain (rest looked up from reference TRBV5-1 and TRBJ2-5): KAGVTQTPRYLIKTRGQQVTLSCSPISGHRSVSWYQQTPGQGLQFLFEYFSETQRNKGNFPGRFSGRQFSNSRSEMNVSTLELGDSALYLCASTGGKETQYFGPGTRLLVL.